These 30 T cell receptor beta chains were sequenced from one sample in a study of cytomegalovirus exposure and HLA in healthy donors. The PCR was carried out with 60 Vbeta primers and 13 Jbeta primers. Produced via immunoSEQ multiplex PCR; TCRdb's table is partial and in-frame only. The table shows about 84,000 clones, with about 77% occurring only once. Sequences were obtained from PBMCs. These receptors came from a male donor in good health and CMV-seropositive.

This clone was recorded a few times. J is TRBJ2-7 and V is TRBV18; D gene uncertain. CDR1 is KGHSH and CDR2 is LQKENI in the germline V gene. V lost 1 base and J lost 2, with 6 bases in between. This CDR3 is 13 amino acids long. The CDR3 reads CASSPLPTYEQYF. The CDR3, as DNA: TGTGCCAGCTCACCACTTCCAACCTACGAGCAGTACTTC.

The chain employs TRBV7-9 and TRBJ2-7; D perhaps matches TRBD1 (6 bases). The germline V and J ends were trimmed by 3 bases and 0 bases, with 18 bases remaining between them. The CDR3 has 17 residues. CDR1 and CDR2 from the germline V gene are SEHNR and FQNEAQ (reference sequence). CDR3 nucleotides: TGTGCCAGCAGCTTCACTACATCGGGACAAAGCTCCTACGAGCAGTACTTC. Its translation: CASSFTTSGQSSYEQYF.

This clone was found a few times. This chain connects TRBV7-6 to TRBJ1-1; D may be TRBD1 (6 bases). This CDR3 comprises 14 residues. Deletions cut 2 bases from V and 5 bases from J, with 12 bases between. CDR1 is SGHVS, CDR2 FNYEAQ, per germline. As DNA, the CDR3 is TGTGCCAGCAGCTTACTACAGGGAAGGACTGAAGCTTTCTTT. It codes for CASSLLQGRTEAFF.

The chain carries TRBV6-1 and TRBJ2-6; D is possibly TRBD2 (5 bases). V lost 11 bases to trimming and J lost 0 bases, with 14 bases between them. CDR1 MNHNS and CDR2 SASEGT come from the germline V gene. The CDR3 contains 15 residues. The CDR3 nucleotides are TGTGCCTCAGCGGCTTCTCTCTCTGGGGCCAACGTCCTGACTTTC. Its translation: CASAASLSGANVLTF.

The rearrangement uses TRBV5-6 and TRBJ2-3; D is uncertain. Germline V gene lookup returns CDR1 SGHDT and CDR2 YYEEEE. The V gene lost 4 bases and the J gene lost 5 bases, with 11 bases spanning the gap. The CDR3 has 13 residues. CDR3 coding DNA: TGTGCCAGCAGCGCCGTTCGAGGAGATACGCAGTATTTT. This sequence encodes CASSAVRGDTQYF.

The J gene is TRBJ2-7, the V gene TRBV11-2; no reliable D call. V dropped 2 bases and J dropped 2 bases, with 4 bases sitting between them. Germline CDR1 and CDR2: SGHAT and FQNNGV. This CDR3 spans 12 amino acids. The CDR3 loop is CASSLTTYEQYF. Written as DNA, the CDR3 is TGTGCCAGCAGCTTAACAACCTACGAGCAGTACTTC.

This chain connects TRBV28 to TRBJ2-7, with D possibly TRBD2 on 5 matching bases. This CDR3 is 13 amino acids long. Trimming left V 6 bases short and J 6 bases short, with 15 bases between. The germline CDR1 and CDR2 sequences are MDHEN and SYDVKM. The CDR3 DNA sequence: TGTGCCAGCAGGTCGGAGGCCGTGGGCGAGCAGTACTTC. This codes for CASRSEAVGEQYF.

V and J are TRBV7-8 and TRBJ2-7; 8 bases fit TRBD2. Germline CDR1 reads SGHVS; CDR2 reads FQNEAQ. This CDR3 has 14 amino acids. V lost 5 bases to trimming and J lost 6 bases; unmatched junction nucleotides: 9. The CDR3: CASSPTSVAAEQYF. In DNA form, the CDR3 reads TGTGCCAGCAGCCCGACTAGCGTAGCGGCCGAGCAGTACTTC.

This chain joins TRBV28 and TRBJ2-7, with TRBD2 matching 14 bases. Germline CDR1 is MDHEN and CDR2 is SYDVKM. The V gene end was trimmed by 8 bases and the J gene end by 2 bases; junction bases not matched to a gene: 11. The CDR3 sequence is 17 residues long. The CDR3 region is CASLSTGLAGGTYEQYF. DNA for the CDR3: TGTGCCAGCCTTAGTACCGGACTAGCGGGAGGTACCTACGAGCAGTACTTC. Full variable domain (rest looked up from reference TRBV28 and TRBJ2-7): DVKVTQSSRYLVKRTGEKVFLECVQDMDHENMFWYRQDPGLGLRLIYFSYDVKMKEKGDIPEGYSVSREKKERFSLILESASTNQTSMYLCASLSTGLAGGTYEQYFGPGTRLTVT.

The chain carries TRBV10-1 and TRBJ2-1; TRBD1 matches 8 bases. With V trimmed by 4 bases and J by 2 bases, 1 base remained unmatched. The CDR3 has 14 amino acids. Germline values: CDR1 WNHNN, CDR2 SYGVQD (reference sequence). The CDR3, as DNA: TGCGCCAGCAGTGCAGGGGGCCCCTACAATGAGCAGTTCTTC. This translates into CASSAGGPYNEQFF.

Only one count was recorded for this clone. V gene TRBV28 combines with J gene TRBJ1-5, with D possibly matching TRBD1 (5 bases). Trimming stripped 3 bases from V and 6 bases from J, with 9 bases between. Germline CDR1 reads MDHEN; CDR2 reads SYDVKM. The CDR3 runs to 13 residues. The CDR3 reads CASSLLGAQPQHF. For the CDR3, the DNA is TGTGCCAGCAGTTTGCTAGGGGCTCAGCCCCAGCATTTT. The variable domain in full, completed from reference TRBV28 and TRBJ1-5, reads DVKVTQSSRYLVKRTGEKVFLECVQDMDHENMFWYRQDPGLGLRLIYFSYDVKMKEKGDIPEGYSVSREKKERFSLILESASTNQTSMYLCASSLLGAQPQHFGDGTRLSIL.

This clone qualifies as medium-sized (0.01 to 0.1%). The chain uses TRBV6-5 and TRBJ2-5, with TRBD2 matching over 7 bases. V trimming: 6 bases; J trimming: 7 bases; junction bases outside the gene matches: 8. The CDR3 loop spans 13 amino acids. Germline CDR1 is MNHEY and CDR2 is SVGAGI. The CDR3 DNA is TGTGCCAGCAGCGGCAAGCGGGACGGGACCCAGTACTTC. This codes for CASSGKRDGTQYF.

This clone was seen only once. The genes are TRBV6-6 and TRBJ1-5, with a tentative D call TRBD1 (5 bases). This CDR3 is built from 16 residues. The germline V gene has CDR1 MNHNY and CDR2 SVGAGI (reference sequence). The V and J ends lost 7 bases and 4 bases respectively, with 20 bases between them. The CDR3 sequence: CASTQTPGRWNQPQHF. The DNA for the CDR3 is TGTGCCAGCACCCAGACTCCAGGGAGGTGGAATCAGCCCCAGCATTTT.

The rearrangement uses TRBV4-1 and TRBJ2-3, with 9 nucleotides matching TRBD2. Germline CDR1 reads MGHRA; CDR2 reads YSYEKL. The CDR3 spans 14 residues. V dropped 7 bases and J dropped 2; count of bases not matched to a gene: 4. DNA of the CDR3: TGCGCCAGCATGGGCGGGAGGGACACAGATACGCAGTATTTT. It is translated as CASMGGRDTDTQYF.

This clone was seen only once. The chain combines TRBV25-1 with TRBJ2-1, with TRBD2 matching over 9 bases. Germline-derived CDR1 and CDR2 are MGHDK and SYGVNS. The CDR3 spans 14 residues. V lost 4 bases, J lost 10 bases, and 8 bases stayed unmatched. CDR3 in DNA: TGTGCCAGCAGTGGTAGCGGGAGAGGGGGGGAGCAGTTCTTC. Amino acid sequence: CASSGSGRGGEQFF. Drawing the rest from reference TRBV25-1 and TRBJ2-1, the complete variable domain is EADIYQTPRYLVIGTGKKITLECSQTMGHDKMYWYQQDPGMELHLIHYSYGVNSTEKGDLSSESTVSRIRTEHFPLTLESARPSHTSQYLCASSGSGRGGEQFFGPGTRLTVL.

CDR3 coding DNA: TGTGCCAGCAGTTTATCGCCAGAAATGAACACTGAAGCTTTCTTT. This translates into CASSLSPEMNTEAFF. The chain has TRBV27 and TRBJ1-1; D gene unclear. V lost 0 bases and J 0 bases, leaving 8 bases between the germline ends. This CDR3 is built from 15 residues. Per germline, CDR1 MNHEY and CDR2 SMNVEV (reference sequence).

A few counts support this clone. The rearrangement links TRBV6-1 to TRBJ1-5; D is uncertain. Trimming took off 4 bases at V and 4 bases at J, with 8 bases between the two ends. Germline values: CDR1 MNHNS, CDR2 SASEGT. The CDR3 is made up of 13 amino acids. CDR3 sequence reads: CASSAQENQPQHF. Here the CDR3 DNA reads TGTGCCAGCAGTGCTCAGGAAAATCAGCCCCAGCATTTT.

In this sample, this clone turned up a few times. The chain joins TRBV5-8 to TRBJ1-3, with 8 positions matching TRBD1. Unmatched junction bases numbered 6, after V lost 3 bases and J lost 4 bases. The CDR3 has 15 residues. From germline, CDR1 is SGHTS and CDR2 YDEGEE. The CDR3 sequence: CASSWGTGLGNTIYF. In nucleotides, the CDR3 is TGTGCCAGCAGCTGGGGGACAGGACTGGGAAACACCATATATTTT.

The chain is built from TRBV6-5 and TRBJ2-5; possibly TRBD2 for D (5 bases). CDR1 is MNHEY, CDR2 SVGAGI, per germline. V lost 6 bases, J lost 5 bases, and 13 bases lay in between. This CDR3 is built from 13 residues. CDR3 nucleotide sequence: TGTGCCAGCAGACCCCTTAGCGTTGAGACCCAGTACTTC. Amino acids: CASRPLSVETQYF.

The DNA for the CDR3 is TGCGCCAGCAGTGAGCTAGCGGGAGGCGGACGAACTGAGATCTACGAGCAGTACTTC. It yields the protein CASSELAGGGRTEIYEQYF. The rearrangement joins TRBV10-2 to TRBJ2-7, with 11 bases matching TRBD2. CDR1 is WSHSY, CDR2 SAAADI, per germline. This CDR3 has 19 amino acids. Trimming cost V 2 bases and J 3 bases; bases outside gene matches: 15.

The chain couples TRBV19 to TRBJ1-1, with 7 bases identical to TRBD1. The germline gives CDR1 LNHDA, CDR2 SQIVND (reference sequence). The CDR3 covers 15 residues. The ends lost 3 bases at V and 4 bases at J; junction bases unmatched: 8. In DNA, the CDR3 is TGTGCCAGTAGTATTACAGGGGTTTATAGCACTGAAGCTTTCTTT. Amino acids: CASSITGVYSTEAFF.

V usage is TRBV2 and J usage is TRBJ1-1, with 7 bases identical to TRBD1. Trimming cost V 0 bases and J 6 bases; bases outside gene matches: 1. The CDR3 contains 13 residues. CDR1 is SNHLY and CDR2 is FYNNEI in the germline V gene. This chain's CDR3 is CASSEAQGAEAFF. The CDR3 DNA reads as TGTGCCAGCAGTGAAGCTCAGGGGGCTGAAGCTTTCTTT.

The V call is TRBV5-1, the J call TRBJ2-3, with D unresolved. The CDR3 covers 14 residues. CDR1 is SGHRS, CDR2 YFSETQ, per germline. Trimming cost V 2 bases and J 1 base, with 8 bases left between them. DNA of the CDR3: TGCGCCAGCAGCTTAGCAAAAGGCACAGATACGCAGTATTTT. Its translation: CASSLAKGTDTQYF.

Written as DNA, the CDR3 is TGCAGCGCTACAGGGCCTTTGGAGCAGTTCTTC. This sequence encodes CSATGPLEQFF. The V call is TRBV29-1, the J call TRBJ2-1; possibly TRBD1 for D (6 bases). Trimming stripped 7 bases from V and 10 bases from J, with 14 bases between. The CDR3 has 11 amino acids. Per germline, CDR1 SQVTM and CDR2 ANQGSEA.

The chain couples TRBV5-4 to TRBJ2-3, with D hard to call. The V end was cut by 5 bases, the J end by 3 bases, with 22 bases between. From germline, CDR1 is SGHNT and CDR2 YYREEE (reference sequence). CDR3 length: 17 residues. In DNA form, the CDR3 reads TGTGCCAGCAGTCCTGCCCACTTTAAACTCCTGACAGATACGCAGTATTTT. Its translation: CASSPAHFKLLTDTQYF.

The chain recombines TRBV12-5 with TRBJ1-5; no clear D gene. The CDR3 sequence is 15 residues long. The germline V gene has CDR1 LGHNT and CDR2 FRNRAP. V was cut by 1 base and J by 0 bases, with 7 bases left in between. CDR3 DNA sequence: TGTGCTAGTGGTTTGGGAGGAGATAGCAATCAGCCCCAGCATTTT. This encodes CASGLGGDSNQPQHF.

V usage is TRBV9 and J usage is TRBJ2-7; 7 positions agree with TRBD2. The CDR3 consists of 14 residues. The ends lost 0 bases at V and 2 bases at J; junction bases unmatched: 2. CDR1 and CDR2 from the germline V gene are SGDLS and YYNGEE. The CDR3 reads CASSVGAGAYEQYF. The CDR3 DNA sequence: TGTGCCAGCAGCGTAGGGGCGGGGGCCTACGAGCAGTACTTC.

The gene calls are TRBV15 and TRBJ2-1, with D maybe TRBD2 (5 bases). Trimming removed 5 bases at V and 10 bases at J, with 12 bases between. CDR3 length equals 12 residues. Germline values: CDR1 LNHNV, CDR2 YYDKDF (reference sequence). As DNA, the CDR3 is TGTGCCACCAGCGCTGAGGGCCCCGAGCAGTTCTTC. Translating gives CATSAEGPEQFF. The full variable domain, completed using reference TRBV15 and TRBJ2-1, is DAMVIQNPRYQVTQFGKPVTLSCSQTLNHNVMYWYQQKSSQAPKLLFHYYDKDFNNEADTPDNFQSRRPNTSFCFLDIRSPGLGDTAMYLCATSAEGPEQFFGPGTRLTVL.

This clone was counted at least ten times. The rearrangement joins TRBV6-4 to TRBJ2-3; TRBD1 matches 7 bases. The V segment lost 2 bases and the J segment 0 bases; nucleotides outside the gene matches: 2. The CDR3 consists of 15 residues. Germline V gene data show CDR1 as MRHNA and CDR2 as SNTAGT. The CDR3 here is CASSDGGQSTDTQYF. The CDR3 coding sequence is TGTGCCAGCAGTGACGGGGGACAGAGCACAGATACGCAGTATTTT.

The CDR3 protein is CASSSQPGSSHEQYF. CDR3 sequence (DNA): TGTGCCAGCAGCTCACAACCCGGGAGCAGCCACGAGCAGTACTTC. This rearrangement joins TRBV7-2 to TRBJ2-7; a weak D match, TRBD2 (6 bases). Germline V gives CDR1 SGHTA, CDR2 FQGNSA. The germline V and J ends were trimmed by 4 bases and 5 bases, with 18 bases remaining between them. The CDR3 has 15 amino acids.